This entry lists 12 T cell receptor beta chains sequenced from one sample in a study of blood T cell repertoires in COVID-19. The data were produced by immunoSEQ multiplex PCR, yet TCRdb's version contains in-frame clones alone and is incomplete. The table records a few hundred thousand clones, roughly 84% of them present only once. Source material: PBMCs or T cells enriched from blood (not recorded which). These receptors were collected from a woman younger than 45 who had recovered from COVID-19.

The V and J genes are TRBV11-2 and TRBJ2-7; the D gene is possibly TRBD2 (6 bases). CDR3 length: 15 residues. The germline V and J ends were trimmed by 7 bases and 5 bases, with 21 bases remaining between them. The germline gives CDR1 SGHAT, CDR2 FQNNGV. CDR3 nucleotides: TGTGCCAGCACCCTCTGGGGCCGGGGGACCGACGAGCAGTACTTC. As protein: CASTLWGRGTDEQYF. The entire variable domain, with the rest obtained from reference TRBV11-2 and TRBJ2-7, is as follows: EAGVAQSPRYKIIEKRQSVAFWCNPISGHATLYWYQQILGQGPKLLIQFQNNGVVDDSQLPKDRFSAERLKGVDSTLKIQPAKLEDSAVYLCASTLWGRGTDEQYFGPGTRLTVT.

The CDR3: CAISVRGYMGEQFF. CDR3 coding DNA: TGTGCCATCAGTGTAAGAGGGTACATGGGTGAGCAGTTCTTC. The chain joins TRBV10-3 to TRBJ2-1, with TRBD2 as a possible D gene (5 bases). Trimming removed 4 bases at V and 9 bases at J, with 16 bases between. The CDR3 contains 14 residues. Germline CDR1 and CDR2: ENHRY and SYGVKD.

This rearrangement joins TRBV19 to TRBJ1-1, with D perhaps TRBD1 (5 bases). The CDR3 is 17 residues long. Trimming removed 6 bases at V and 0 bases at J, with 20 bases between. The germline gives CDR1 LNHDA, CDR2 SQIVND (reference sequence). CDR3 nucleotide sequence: TGTGCCAGTAGCGTTACCCGTGGGGGGGTAATGAACACTGAAGCTTTCTTT. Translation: CASSVTRGGVMNTEAFF.

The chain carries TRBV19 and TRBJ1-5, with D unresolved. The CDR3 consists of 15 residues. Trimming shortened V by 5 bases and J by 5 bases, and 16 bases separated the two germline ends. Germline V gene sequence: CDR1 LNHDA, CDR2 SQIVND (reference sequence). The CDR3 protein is CASSLITRNDQPQHF. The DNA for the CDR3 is TGTGCCAGTAGTCTTATTACACGAAACGATCAGCCCCAGCATTTT.

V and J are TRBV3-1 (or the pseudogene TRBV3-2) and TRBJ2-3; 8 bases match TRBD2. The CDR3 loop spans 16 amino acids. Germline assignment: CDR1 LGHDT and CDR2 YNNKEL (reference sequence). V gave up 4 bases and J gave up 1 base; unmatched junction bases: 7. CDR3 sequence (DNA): TGTGCCAGCAGCCGGTGGGGTAGCGGGGGCACAGATACGCAGTATTTT. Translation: CASSRWGSGGTDTQYF.

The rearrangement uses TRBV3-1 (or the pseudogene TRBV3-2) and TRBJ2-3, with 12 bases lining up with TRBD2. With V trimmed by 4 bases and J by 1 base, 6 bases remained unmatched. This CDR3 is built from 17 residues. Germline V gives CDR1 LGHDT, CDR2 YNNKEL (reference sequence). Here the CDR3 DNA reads TGTGCCAGCAGCCCCAGACTAGCGGGGGACCGCACAGATACGCAGTATTTT. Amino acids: CASSPRLAGDRTDTQYF.

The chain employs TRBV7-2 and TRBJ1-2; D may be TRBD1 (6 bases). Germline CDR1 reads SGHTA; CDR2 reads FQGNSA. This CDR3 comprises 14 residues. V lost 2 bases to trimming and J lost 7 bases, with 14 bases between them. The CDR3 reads CASSLQHGTPGYTF. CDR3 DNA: TGTGCCAGCAGCTTACAACACGGGACACCTGGCTACACCTTC. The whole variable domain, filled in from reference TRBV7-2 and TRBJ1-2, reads GAGVSQSPSNKVTEKGKDVELRCDPISGHTALYWYRQSLGQGLEFLIYFQGNSAPDKSGLPSDRFSAERTGGSVSTLTIQRTQQEDSAVYLCASSLQHGTPGYTFGSGTRLTVV.

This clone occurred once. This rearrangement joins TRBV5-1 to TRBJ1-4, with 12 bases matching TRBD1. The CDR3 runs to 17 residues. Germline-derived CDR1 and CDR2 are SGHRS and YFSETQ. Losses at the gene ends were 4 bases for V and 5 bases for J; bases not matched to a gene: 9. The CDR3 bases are TGCGCCAGCAGCACCGGGACAGGGGGCCGATCAAATGAAAAACTGTTTTTT. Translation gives CASSTGTGGRSNEKLFF.

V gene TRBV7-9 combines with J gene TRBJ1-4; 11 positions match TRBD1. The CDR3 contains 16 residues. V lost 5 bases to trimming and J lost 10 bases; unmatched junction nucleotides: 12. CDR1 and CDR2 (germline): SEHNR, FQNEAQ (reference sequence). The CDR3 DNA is TGTGCCAGCAGCGAGAAATCCGGGACAGGGGGTGTAAAACTGTTTTTT. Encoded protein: CASSEKSGTGGVKLFF.

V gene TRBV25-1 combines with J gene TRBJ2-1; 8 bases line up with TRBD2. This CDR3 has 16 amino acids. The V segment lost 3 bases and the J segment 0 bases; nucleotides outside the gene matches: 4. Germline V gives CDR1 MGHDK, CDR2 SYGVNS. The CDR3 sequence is CASSDRGGSSYNEQFF. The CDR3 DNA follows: TGTGCCAGCAGTGACCGCGGGGGGAGCTCCTACAATGAGCAGTTCTTC.

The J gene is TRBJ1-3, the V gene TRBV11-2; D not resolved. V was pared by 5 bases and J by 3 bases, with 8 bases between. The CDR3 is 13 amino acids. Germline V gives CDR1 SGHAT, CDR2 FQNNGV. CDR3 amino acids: CASSKTGGNTIYF. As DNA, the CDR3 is TGTGCCAGCAGCAAAACTGGTGGAAACACCATATATTTT.

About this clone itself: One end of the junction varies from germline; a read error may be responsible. The CDR3 here is CASSLNRESF. DNA for the CDR3: TGTGCCAGCAGCTTGAACCGTGAGAGCTTC. This chain joins TRBV5-8 and TRBJ1-2, with D unresolved. The CDR3 sequence is 10 residues long. Germline values: CDR1 SGHTS, CDR2 YDEGEE.